The 30 T cell receptor beta chains given below trace back to one sample, sequenced in a study of tumor and adjacent non-tumor tissue in lung cancer (dated by TCRdb to the late 2010s). Bulk unsorted tissue served as the source for RNA extraction, and RNA quality was assessed using a NanoDrop ND-1000 and an Agilent 2100. Receptor libraries were prepared by multiplex PCR. Data came from an Illumina HiSeq 2500. Following protocols modified from ARM-PCR, the researchers constructed TCRbeta libraries through three rounds of nested PCR with primers (Table S4). Clones were called with MiXCR by TCRdb after fastp trimmed the public reads at Q25, and only in-frame beta chains were retained. One record per CDR3 amino acid sequence lists the most common genes and DNA. The sample contains approximately 130,000 distinct CDR3 sequences, 55% to 75% of them found a single time. The top ten clones comprise about 13% of the sample.

Sequencing was carried out using lung tumor tissue. All receptors derive from a man aged 25 to 40 with non-small cell lung cancer.

This clonotype has just a few counts. This rearrangement joins TRBV11-2 to TRBJ1-2, with unresolved D. Trimming cost V 2 bases and J 2 bases, with 12 bases left between them. The CDR3 has 15 residues. The germline CDR1 and CDR2 sequences are SGHAT and FQNNGV. In nucleotides, the CDR3 is TGTGCCAGCAGCTTATTCAAGGGCTTGAACTATGGCTACACCTTC. Translating gives CASSLFKGLNYGYTF.

A word on this clonotype: One junction end does not reproduce the germline sequence, and a read error may be involved. V usage is TRBV10-3 and J usage is TRBJ1-5; the D is unclear. This CDR3 has 15 residues. The germline gives CDR1 ENHRY, CDR2 SYGVKD. CDR3 nucleotides: TGTGCCATCAGTGATCCGACTTTTAGCATTCAGTCCCAGCATTTT. It translates to CAISDPTFSIQSQHF.

In the case of this clonotype: This sequence may be a read error, since a much larger clone differs from it by one base. The V gene is TRBV10-2, the J gene TRBJ2-1; TRBD1 or TRBD2 may be the D gene (5 bases each). This CDR3 comprises 13 residues. V was cut by 5 bases and J by 8 bases, with 13 bases left in between. Germline CDR1 WSHSY, CDR2 SAAADI. CDR3 nucleotide sequence: TGCGCCAGCAGTCGGGACGAATGCGATGAGCAGTTCTTC. Its translation: CASSRDECDEQFF.

Worth noting for this clonotype: The missing conserved phenylalanine or tryptophan at the end of this CDR3 makes a read error likely. The chain employs TRBV12-5 and TRBJ1-6, with D perhaps TRBD1 (6 bases). The germline gives CDR1 LGHNT, CDR2 FRNRAP. There are 14 residues in the CDR3. The DNA of the CDR3 is TGTGCCACTGGTTTGAGTACAGGGCCTGGGGCCCTCCACTAT. Protein sequence: CATGLSTGPGALHY.

The chain combines TRBV5-1 with TRBJ1-1; weak D call: TRBD1 (6 bases). The ends were cut back, 5 bases at V and 1 base at J, with 12 bases in the middle. The CDR3 has 14 amino acids. Germline values: CDR1 SGHRS, CDR2 YFSETQ. This CDR3 reads CASRVLQGNTEAFF. CDR3 nucleotides: TGCGCCAGCAGGGTCTTACAGGGGAACACTGAAGCTTTCTTT.

A remark on this clonotype: Possible read error: a much larger clone is one base away. The rearrangement joins TRBV20-1 to TRBJ2-7, with D unresolved. Germline V gene sequence: CDR1 DFQATT, CDR2 SNEGSKA (reference sequence). The CDR3 runs 13 residues. The V and J ends lost 1 base and 2 bases respectively, with 9 bases between them. CDR3 in amino acids: CSARVPSPYEQYF. CDR3 sequence (DNA): TGCAGTGCTAGAGTTCCCTCCCCCTACGAGCAGTACTTC.

Remarks on this clonotype: The final CDR3 position lacks the conserved phenylalanine or tryptophan, pointing to a likely read error. V and J are TRBV4-1 and TRBJ2-1; the D gene is possibly TRBD2 (6 bases). The CDR3 runs 16 residues. Between the trimmed V and J ends, which lost 8 bases and 0 bases, there was a span of 17 bases. Germline loops: CDR1 MGHRA, CDR2 YSYEKL. The CDR3 bases are TGCGCCAGCGGGTTTTTAGCGGTTAGCTCCTACAATGAGCAGTTCGTC. This sequence encodes CASGFLAVSSYNEQFV.

On this clonotype itself: One junction end disagrees with the germline gene, perhaps due to a read error. The rearrangement links TRBV20-1 to TRBJ2-2, with 10 bases identical to TRBD1. CDR1 is DFQATT and CDR2 is SNEGSKA in the germline V gene (reference sequence). CDR3 length equals 15 residues. The CDR3 nucleotides are TGCAGTACTAGCTCCTCGACAGGGGGCCCCGGCGAGCTGTTTTTT. This encodes CSTSSSTGGPGELFF.

In the case of this clonotype: The junction does not match germline at one end; this may be a read error. J is TRBJ1-6 and V is TRBV12-3 or TRBV12-4; a possible D gene is TRBD1 (5 bases). The CDR3 runs 14 residues. The CDR3 loop reads CASSSGQRYSTLHF. CDR3 sequence (DNA): TGTGCCAGCAGTTCAGGGCAGAGATATTCAACCCTCCACTTT.

This clonotype occurred many times. The rearrangement joins TRBV5-5 to TRBJ1-4; 7 bases fit TRBD1. The V and J ends lost 5 bases and 8 bases, in that order; junction bases with no gene match: 6. This CDR3 region has 13 residues. In germline, CDR1 is SGHKS, CDR2 YYEKEE (reference sequence). CDR3 bases: TGTGCCAGCAGTATACAGGGGCGGGAAAAACTGTTTTTT. This translates into CASSIQGREKLFF.

A remark on this clonotype: The junction shows a germline mismatch at one end, possibly a read error. This rearrangement joins TRBV11-2 to TRBJ2-1; 10 nucleotides match TRBD2. Germline assignment: CDR1 SGHAT and CDR2 FQNNGV. This CDR3 has 15 residues. The CDR3 bases are TGTGTCAGCAGCTCGCTAGCGGGAGTAGCGAATGAGCAATTCTTC. Amino acids: CVSSSLAGVANEQFF.

This sequence joins TRBV20-1 and TRBJ2-7; D is unresolved. V lost 7 bases and J 2 bases, leaving 18 bases between the germline ends. The CDR3 length is 14 residues. In germline, CDR1 is DFQATT, CDR2 SNEGSKA (reference sequence). CDR3 in DNA: TGCAGTGTTAGGATCGACAAGGCAACCTACGAGCAGTACTTC. Translation: CSVRIDKATYEQYF.

For this clonotype: At one end the junction does not follow the germline gene, possibly because of a read error. V gene TRBV12-3 or TRBV12-4 combines with J gene TRBJ2-7, with a tentative D call TRBD1 (6 bases). This CDR3 is built from 13 residues. The CDR3, as DNA: TGTGCCTGCAGTTTACAGGGATGGCACGAGCAGTACTTC. Translation: CACSLQGWHEQYF.

As concerns this clonotype: This could be a read error, since a much larger clone is one nucleotide away. The V and J genes are TRBV6-1 and TRBJ2-2; D gene unclear. Germline assignment: CDR1 MNHNS and CDR2 SASEGT. The CDR3 has 15 amino acids. V shed 1 base and J shed 1 base, with 7 bases lying between them. The CDR3 sequence is CASSEGVGNTGELFF. CDR3 sequence (DNA): TGTGCCAGCAGTGAAGGGGTGGGGAACACCGGGGAGCTGTTTTTT.

A word on this clonotype: The missing conserved phenylalanine or tryptophan at the end of this CDR3 makes a read error likely. The chain employs TRBV11-3 and TRBJ2-1; no definite D call. V was pared by 0 bases and J by 7 bases, with 10 bases between. The CDR3 contains 14 residues. Germline CDR1 and CDR2: SGHNT and YENEEA. The CDR3 loop is CASSLDASVNEQFL. CDR3 in DNA: TGTGCCAGCAGCTTAGATGCATCAGTTAATGAGCAGTTCTTA.

A word on this clonotype: Being one base from a much bigger clone, this may be a read error. The chain employs TRBV5-4 and TRBJ1-1, with 8 positions matching TRBD1. CDR3 length equals 16 residues. CDR1 and CDR2 (germline): SGHNT, YYREEE (reference sequence). In DNA form, the CDR3 reads TGTGCCACCAGCCAGGACAGGGCGATTCGTGGCACTGAAGCTTTCTTT. Its protein is CATSQDRAIRGTEAFF.

This clonotype has at least ten counts. This chain uses TRBV4-2 with TRBJ2-7; 9 bases agree with TRBD1. This CDR3 region has 15 residues. Germline CDR1 LGHNA, CDR2 YNFKEQ. Trimming at V came to 0 bases and at J to 5 bases, leaving 5 bases not matched to a gene. The CDR3 DNA follows: TGTGCCAGCAGCCAAGATCCGGGACAGGGTAACGAGCAGTACTTC. It codes for CASSQDPGQGNEQYF.

A note on this clonotype: A read error may be the cause here, since a much bigger clone is one base away. This sequence joins TRBV6-2 or TRBV6-3 and TRBJ2-5; no clear D gene. The CDR3 sequence is 12 residues long. V shed 6 bases and J shed 7 bases, with 12 bases lying between them. The germline gives CDR1 MNHEY, CDR2 SVGEGT. CDR3 sequence reads: CASRPDDGTQYF. In DNA, the CDR3 is TGTGCCAGCAGGCCGGACGATGGGACCCAGTACTTC.

With regard to this clonotype: A much larger clone is a single base away; this may be a read error. The chain employs TRBV6-5 and TRBJ2-7, with TRBD2 matching 7 bases. CDR3 size: 14 residues. Trimming took 10 bases from V and 11 from J; bases not matched to a gene: 20. Germline V CDR1 and CDR2: MNHEY, SVGAGI. The CDR3 sequence: CATREIAGSYGEYF. DNA for the CDR3: TGTGCCACCCGGGAAATAGCGGGCTCCTACGGGGAGTACTTC.

This clonotype was seen a handful of times. The germline gene is not matched at one end of the junction; a read error may be the cause. The rearrangement links TRBV11-3 to TRBJ2-2; D may be TRBD1 or TRBD2 (5 bases each). Germline V gives CDR1 SGHNT, CDR2 YENEEA. The CDR3 sequence is 14 residues long. DNA for the CDR3: TGTGCCAGCAGCCCTCGGGGCCTCACCGGGAAGCTGTTTTTT. Its protein is CASSPRGLTGKLFF.

This chain connects TRBV5-4 to TRBJ1-1, with D possibly being TRBD1 (6 bases). The CDR3 covers 14 residues. CDR1 is SGHNT and CDR2 is YYREEE in the germline V gene (reference sequence). Trimming cost V 3 bases and J 1 base, with 10 bases left between them. CDR3 amino acids: CASSWGLENTEAFF. In DNA, the CDR3 is TGTGCCAGCAGCTGGGGGCTGGAGAACACTGAAGCTTTCTTT.

The table lists this clonotype with a count of one. Given a much more abundant clone one base away, this may be a read error. The chain carries TRBV4-1 and TRBJ2-1; D may be TRBD2 (5 bases). This CDR3 region has 12 residues. Germline loops: CDR1 MGHRA, CDR2 YSYEKL. The CDR3 protein is CACSHPGDEQFF. The CDR3 DNA follows: TGCGCCTGCAGCCATCCCGGGGATGAGCAGTTCTTC.

The table lists this clonotype with many counts. The CDR3 DNA is TGTGCCAGTCCGAGCGGGGGGACCCAGTACTTC. This codes for CASPSGGTQYF. This chain uses TRBV6-1 with TRBJ2-5; 8 bases map to TRBD2. This CDR3 is 11 amino acids long. Germline V CDR1 and CDR2: MNHNS, SASEGT. After removal of 9 bases from V and 7 bases from J, the junction contained 4 bases not matched to a gene.

To note about this clonotype: Since a much larger clone is just one base distant, this may be a read error. The chain recombines TRBV29-1 with TRBJ2-7; no clear D gene. The germline V gene has CDR1 SQVTM and CDR2 ANQGSEA. The germline V and J ends were trimmed by 1 base and 7 bases, with 14 bases remaining between them. The CDR3 is made up of 13 amino acids. In DNA, the CDR3 is TGCAGCGTTGAAGGAGACGGATACGGGGAGCAGTACTTC. Translation gives CSVEGDGYGEQYF.

On this clonotype: Given a much more abundant clone one base away, this may be a read error. This chain links TRBV12-3 or TRBV12-4 with TRBJ1-1, with D hard to call. The CDR3 is 14 amino acids. The CDR3 protein is CTSSLRKANTEAFF. DNA of the CDR3: TGTACCAGCAGTTTGCGGAAAGCGAACACTGAAGCTTTCTTT.

The count of this clonotype is one. J is TRBJ2-1 and V is TRBV7-3, with TRBD2 matching 7 bases. Germline CDR1 and CDR2: SGHTA and FQGTGA. The CDR3 has 15 amino acids. Trimming took 6 bases from V and 7 from J; bases not matched to a gene: 12. The CDR3 DNA sequence: TGTGCCAGCAGACACCTAGCGGACTACTATAATGAGCAGTTCTTC. As protein: CASRHLADYYNEQFF.

The sample holds a few counts of this clonotype. This clone may be a read error of a much larger clone one base away. The V call is TRBV10-3, the J call TRBJ2-3; tentatively, D is TRBD1 or TRBD2 (5 bases each). The CDR3 extends over 19 amino acids. Germline V gene sequence: CDR1 ENHRY, CDR2 SYGVKD. This CDR3 reads CVISEPIGTAFTSTDTQYF. The CDR3 DNA reads TGTGTCATCAGTGAGCCCATTGGGACGGCGTTTACAAGCACAGATACGCAGTATTTT.

The chain carries TRBV24-1 and TRBJ2-3; no reliable D call. Germline V lookup: CDR1 KGHDR, CDR2 SFDVKD. The CDR3 covers 16 residues. Between the trimmed V and J ends, which lost 2 bases and 6 bases, there was a span of 17 bases. The CDR3 sequence: CATSDSSVRSNDTQYF. The CDR3 DNA follows: TGTGCCACCAGTGATTCCAGCGTGAGAAGTAATGATACGCAGTATTTT.

This clonotype was seen ten or more times. This chain links TRBV29-1 with TRBJ1-2; D might be TRBD1 (6 bases). The CDR3 has 12 residues. The germline CDR1 and CDR2 sequences are SQVTM and ANQGSEA. Trimming removed 4 bases at V and 5 bases at J, with 11 bases between. Here the CDR3 DNA reads TGCAGCGTTGTTAGGCAGGGGTATGGCTACACCTTC. It yields the protein CSVVRQGYGYTF.

This clonotype is a singleton in its sample. Given a much more abundant clone one base away, this may be a read error. The chain joins TRBV5-6 to TRBJ2-1; 7 nucleotides align to TRBD1. Germline V gene lookup returns CDR1 SGHDT and CDR2 YYEEEE. This CDR3 region has 15 residues. CDR3: CVSSLTGSSYNEQFF. The CDR3 region has the DNA TGTGTCAGCAGCTTGACAGGGAGCTCCTACAATGAGCAGTTCTTC.